Given below is one TCR beta chain in context. CDR1 and CDR2 (germline): KGHSH, LQKENI. The V gene end was trimmed by 2 bases and the J gene end by 6 bases; junction bases not matched to a gene: 4. The CDR3 sequence is 15 residues long. The source of the sample is a study of blood T cell repertoires in COVID-19. Study background: From the United States, Italy and Spain came samples of acute and convalescent COVID-19. Sources were T cells, B-cell-depleted T cells, or PBMCs; the material itself was cDNA or gDNA.

In the original workflow: From reference gene primer amplification, estimates of nucleated cell counts were derived. Sequencing used immunoSEQ multiplex PCR; TCRdb keeps in-frame clones, though not all of them. The D gene and trimming were derived from the DNA, and the V and J assignments and clone size from that table. This table holds tens of thousands of clones, 85% to 90% found once. The sample taken for sequencing was peripheral blood. This rearrangement joins TRBV18 to TRBJ1-5; 10 bases match TRBD1. This TCR was sampled from a human donor in a cohort sampled during active COVID-19. The CDR3 spells CASSPSRQGAQPQHF. The CDR3 DNA follows: TGTGCCAGCTCACCAAGCCGACAGGGGGCTCAGCCCCAGCATTTT. The full variable domain, with the rest looked up from reference TRBV18 and TRBJ1-5, is NAGVMQNPRHLVRRRGQEARLRCSPMKGHSHVYWYRQLPEEGLKFMVYLQKENIIDESGMPKERFSAEFPKEGPSILRIQQVVRGDSAAYFCASSPSRQGAQPQHFGDGTRLSIL.